This is a list of T cell receptor beta chains from one sample in a study of T cell responses to AZD1222 COVID-19 vaccine. Assay: immunoSEQ multiplex PCR; the TCRdb copy retains only in-frame clones and omits some. The repertoire consists of 80,000 to 90,000 clones, with over 75% occurring once and the leading ten covering 5.4%. The starting material was peripheral blood, obtained 28 days after the second AZD1222 dose. These receptors all come from an adult who received the AZD1222 COVID-19 vaccine. Each CDR3 is given with its conserved first and last residue. A D gene is named only where the DNA matches it firmly. The listing skips clone size in some rows; elsewhere it reads once, few, many or a size class.

size	V	J	D	CDR3
.	TRBV5-6	TRBJ1-4	.	CASSPGRRGDEKLFF
.	TRBV28	TRBJ1-1	.	CASRAGGGSGTEAFF
.	TRBV11-2	TRBJ1-6	.	CAGGETYNSPLHF
few	TRBV7-8	TRBJ1-5	TRBD1	CASSRDRGSNQPQHF
.	TRBV27	TRBJ1-1	.	CASSPRVNTEAFF
.	TRBV6-5	TRBJ1-2	.	CASRSQTGGYTF
once	TRBV27	TRBJ2-7	TRBD1	CASSPSRGPSSYEQYF
.	TRBV7-9	TRBJ2-3	.	CASSPGFGDTQYF
.	TRBV5-6	TRBJ2-7	.	CASSASTYEQYF
.	TRBV15	TRBJ2-7	TRBD1	CATSRAGQGAYEQYF
.	TRBV19	TRBJ2-3	.	CASRGGDTQYF
.	TRBV6-5	TRBJ1-2	.	CASSSQGVGDGYTF
.	TRBV6-2/TRBV6-3	TRBJ1-5	.	CASSYDPDRLTRNQPQHF
.	TRBV2	TRBJ2-1	TRBD1	CASTLGWDRRGQAYNEQFF
.	TRBV19	TRBJ1-2	.	CASSNLREGDGYTF
.	TRBV3-1/TRBV3-2	TRBJ2-7	TRBD1	CASSQAGTGSSYEQYF
.	TRBV30	TRBJ1-6	.	CAWRKQSDSPLHF
.	TRBV6-2/TRBV6-3	TRBJ1-1	.	CASSWAGRALNTEAFF
once	TRBV20-1	TRBJ2-3	.	CSASSGDPQYF
.	TRBV5-1	TRBJ1-1	TRBD1	CASSLQGFSTEAFF
.	TRBV27	TRBJ2-2	.	CASSVQGPPNTGELFF
.	TRBV6-2/TRBV6-3	TRBJ1-1	.	CASSPRMGQPFEAFF
once	TRBV2	TRBJ2-7	.	CANRGGTGSLPNYEQYF
.	TRBV4-2	TRBJ2-2	TRBD1	CASSQDGAADRVGGELFF
.	TRBV7-9	TRBJ2-5	.	CASSSWERAEETQYF
.	TRBV7-2	TRBJ2-7	.	CASSTGTPAYEQYF
.	TRBV5-4	TRBJ1-2	.	CASSWGREPYGYTF
.	TRBV5-4	TRBJ2-7	TRBD1	CASSLDGQAFYEQYF
.	TRBV19	TRBJ2-3	.	CASSIRLTDTDTQYF
.	TRBV6-5	TRBJ1-1	.	CASSRPGVEAFF
.	TRBV5-6	TRBJ2-7	.	CASSLRRGASSTYEQYF
.	TRBV18	TRBJ1-2	TRBD1	CASSPQGQNDGYTF
.	TRBV6-6	TRBJ2-5	.	CASSYSSQQETQYF
.	TRBV24-1	TRBJ2-5	.	CATSDQHGETQYF
.	TRBV14	TRBJ1-5	TRBD1	CASSLGGQPQHF
.	TRBV7-8	TRBJ1-1	.	CASSPYKNTEAFF
.	TRBV9	TRBJ1-1	.	CASSRPRGPNTEAFF
.	TRBV6-2/TRBV6-3	TRBJ1-5	.	CASSSSGAAPQHF
.	TRBV2	TRBJ2-2	.	CATNFFPGELFF
few	TRBV29-1	TRBJ1-1	.	CSSSAGRSAFF
.	TRBV28	TRBJ1-2	.	CASSLFREAGYTF
.	TRBV5-5	TRBJ2-3	.	CASSRQGRDTDTQYF
.	TRBV9	TRBJ2-7	TRBD1	CASSGGFGQGHEQYF
once	TRBV6-5	TRBJ2-1	.	CASRTLRESDEQFF
.	TRBV2	TRBJ2-5	.	CASTRRETQYF
.	TRBV19	TRBJ2-5	.	CASSVWDGQETQYF
.	TRBV2	TRBJ2-3	.	CASSDTGTGTDTQYF
.	TRBV5-1	TRBJ2-1	.	CASYAGGRQVNEQFF